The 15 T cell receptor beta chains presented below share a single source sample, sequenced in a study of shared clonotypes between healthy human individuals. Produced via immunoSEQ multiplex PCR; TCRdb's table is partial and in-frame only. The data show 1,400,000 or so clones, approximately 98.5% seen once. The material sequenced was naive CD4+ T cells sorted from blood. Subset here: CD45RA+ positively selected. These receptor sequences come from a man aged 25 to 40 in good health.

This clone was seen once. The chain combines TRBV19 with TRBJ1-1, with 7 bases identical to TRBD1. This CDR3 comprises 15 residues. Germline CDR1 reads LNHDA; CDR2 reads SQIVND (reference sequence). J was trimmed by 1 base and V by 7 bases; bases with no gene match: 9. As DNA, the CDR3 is TGTGCCAGTACCCTACAGTGGACAGGGAACACTGAAGCTTTCTTT. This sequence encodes CASTLQWTGNTEAFF.

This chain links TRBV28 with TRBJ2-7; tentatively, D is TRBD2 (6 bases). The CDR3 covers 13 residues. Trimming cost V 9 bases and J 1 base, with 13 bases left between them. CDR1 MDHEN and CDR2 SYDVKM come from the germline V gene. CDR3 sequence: CASRDGTSYEQYF. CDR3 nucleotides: TGTGCCAGTAGAGACGGGACTTCCTACGAGCAGTACTTC.

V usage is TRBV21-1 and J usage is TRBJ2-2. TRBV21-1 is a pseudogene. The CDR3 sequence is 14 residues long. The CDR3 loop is CASSKDVGTGELFF. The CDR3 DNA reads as TGTGCCAGCAGCAAAGATGTGGGGACCGGGGAGCTGTTTTTT.

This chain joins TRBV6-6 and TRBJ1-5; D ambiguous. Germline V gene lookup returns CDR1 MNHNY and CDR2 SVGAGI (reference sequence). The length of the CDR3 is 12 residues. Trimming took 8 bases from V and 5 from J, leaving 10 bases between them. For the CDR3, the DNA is TGTGCCAGCTCCCTCCCGGATCAGCCCCAGCATTTT. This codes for CASSLPDQPQHF.

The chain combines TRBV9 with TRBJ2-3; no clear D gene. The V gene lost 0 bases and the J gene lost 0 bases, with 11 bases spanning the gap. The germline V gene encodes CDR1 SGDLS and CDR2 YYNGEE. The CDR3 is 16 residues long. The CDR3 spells CASSVDNYPSTDTQYF. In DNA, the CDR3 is TGTGCCAGCAGCGTAGATAACTACCCTAGCACAGATACGCAGTATTTT. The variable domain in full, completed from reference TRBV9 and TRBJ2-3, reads DSGVTQTPKHLITATGQRVTLRCSPRSGDLSVYWYQQSLDQGLQFLIQYYNGEERAKGNILERFSAQQFPDLHSELNLSSLELGDSALYFCASSVDNYPSTDTQYFGPGTRLTVL.

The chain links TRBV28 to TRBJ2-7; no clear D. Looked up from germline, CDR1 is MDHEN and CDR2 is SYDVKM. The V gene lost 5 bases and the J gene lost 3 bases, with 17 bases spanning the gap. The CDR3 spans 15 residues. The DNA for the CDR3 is TGTGCCAGCAGTCCCCTCTCGAGACTCGGCTACGAGCAGTACTTC. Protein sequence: CASSPLSRLGYEQYF.

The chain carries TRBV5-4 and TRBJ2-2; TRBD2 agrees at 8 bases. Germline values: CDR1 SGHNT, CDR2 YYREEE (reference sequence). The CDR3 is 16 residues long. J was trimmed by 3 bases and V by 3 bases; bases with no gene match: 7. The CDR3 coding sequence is TGTGCCAGCAGCTCGCCGGGACTAGGGGACACCGGGGAGCTGTTTTTT. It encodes CASSSPGLGDTGELFF.

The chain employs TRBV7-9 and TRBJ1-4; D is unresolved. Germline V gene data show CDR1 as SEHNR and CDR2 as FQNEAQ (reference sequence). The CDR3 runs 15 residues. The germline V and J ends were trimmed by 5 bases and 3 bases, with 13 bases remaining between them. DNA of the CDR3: TGTGCCAGCAGCCCGACGTCGTCGGCTAATGAAAAACTGTTTTTT. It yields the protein CASSPTSSANEKLFF. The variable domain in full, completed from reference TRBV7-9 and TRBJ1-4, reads DTGVSQNPRHKITKRGQNVTFRCDPISEHNRLYWYRQTLGQGPEFLTYFQNEAQLEKSRLLSDRFSAERPKGSFSTLEIQRTEQGDSAMYLCASSPTSSANEKLFFGSGTQLSVL.

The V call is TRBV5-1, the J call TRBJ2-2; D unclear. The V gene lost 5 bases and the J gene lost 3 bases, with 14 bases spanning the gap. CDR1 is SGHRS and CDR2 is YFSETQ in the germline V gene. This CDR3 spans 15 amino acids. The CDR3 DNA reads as TGCGCCAGCAGGTATTCCTTTGGAGACACCGGGGAGCTGTTTTTT. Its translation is CASRYSFGDTGELFF.

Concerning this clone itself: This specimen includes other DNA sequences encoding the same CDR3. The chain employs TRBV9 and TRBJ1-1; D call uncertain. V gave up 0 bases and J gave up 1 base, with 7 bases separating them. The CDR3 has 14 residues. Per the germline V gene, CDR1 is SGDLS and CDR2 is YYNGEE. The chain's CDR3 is CASSVEGRNTEAFF. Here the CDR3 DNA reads TGTGCCAGCAGCGTAGAGGGAAGGAACACTGAAGCTTTCTTT.

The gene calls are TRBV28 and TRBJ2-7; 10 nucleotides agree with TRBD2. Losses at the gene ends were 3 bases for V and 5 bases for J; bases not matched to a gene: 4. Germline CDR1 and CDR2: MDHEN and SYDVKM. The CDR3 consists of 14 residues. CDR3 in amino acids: CASSFSGRRNEQYF. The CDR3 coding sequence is TGTGCCAGCAGTTTTAGCGGGAGGCGGAACGAGCAGTACTTC.

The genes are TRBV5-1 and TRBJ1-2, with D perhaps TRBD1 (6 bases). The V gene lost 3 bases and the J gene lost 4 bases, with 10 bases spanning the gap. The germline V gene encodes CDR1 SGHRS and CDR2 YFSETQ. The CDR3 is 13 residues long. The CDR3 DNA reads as TGCGCCAGCAGCTACGACAGGAGCTATGGCTACACCTTC. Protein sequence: CASSYDRSYGYTF.

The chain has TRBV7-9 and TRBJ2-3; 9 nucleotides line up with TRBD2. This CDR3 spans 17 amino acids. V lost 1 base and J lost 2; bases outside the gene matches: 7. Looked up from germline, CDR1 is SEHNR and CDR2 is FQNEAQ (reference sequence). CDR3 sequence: CASSLGVAGALTDTQYF. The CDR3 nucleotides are TGTGCCAGCAGCTTAGGGGTAGCGGGAGCCCTCACAGATACGCAGTATTTT.

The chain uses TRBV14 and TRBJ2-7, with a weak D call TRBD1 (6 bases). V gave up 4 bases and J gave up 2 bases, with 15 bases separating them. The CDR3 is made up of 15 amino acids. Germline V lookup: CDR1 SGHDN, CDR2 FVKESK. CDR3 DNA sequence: TGTGCCAGCAGCCCATTCCGGGACACCCCCTACGAGCAGTACTTC. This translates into CASSPFRDTPYEQYF.

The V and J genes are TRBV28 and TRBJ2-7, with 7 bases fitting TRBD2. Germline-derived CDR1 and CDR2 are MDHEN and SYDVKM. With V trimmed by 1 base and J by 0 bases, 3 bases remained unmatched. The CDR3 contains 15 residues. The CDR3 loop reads CASSLFLAVSYEQYF. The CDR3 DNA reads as TGTGCCAGCAGTTTATTTCTAGCGGTCTCCTACGAGCAGTACTTC.